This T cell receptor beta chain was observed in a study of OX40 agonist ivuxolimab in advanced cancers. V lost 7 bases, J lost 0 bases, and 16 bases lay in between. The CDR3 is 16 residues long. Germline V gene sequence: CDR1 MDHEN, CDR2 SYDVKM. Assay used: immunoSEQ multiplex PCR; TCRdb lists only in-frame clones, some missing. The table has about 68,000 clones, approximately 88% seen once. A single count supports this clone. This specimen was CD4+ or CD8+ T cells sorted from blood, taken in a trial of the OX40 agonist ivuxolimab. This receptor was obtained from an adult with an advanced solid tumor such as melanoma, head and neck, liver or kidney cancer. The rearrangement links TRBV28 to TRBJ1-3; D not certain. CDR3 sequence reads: CASTRSALSSGNTIYF. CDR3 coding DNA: TGTGCCAGCACCCGTAGTGCTCTCAGCTCTGGAAACACCATATATTTT.